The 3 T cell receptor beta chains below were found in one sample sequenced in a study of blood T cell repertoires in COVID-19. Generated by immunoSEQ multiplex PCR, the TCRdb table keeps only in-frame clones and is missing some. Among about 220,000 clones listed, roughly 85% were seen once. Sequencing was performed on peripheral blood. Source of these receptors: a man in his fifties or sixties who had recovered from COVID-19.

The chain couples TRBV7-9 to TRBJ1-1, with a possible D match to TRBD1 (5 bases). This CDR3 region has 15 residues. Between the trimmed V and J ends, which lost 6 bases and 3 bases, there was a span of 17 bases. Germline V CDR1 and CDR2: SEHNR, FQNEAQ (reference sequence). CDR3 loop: CASRGYRTGDTEAFF. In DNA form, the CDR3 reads TGTGCCAGCAGAGGATACAGAACGGGGGACACTGAAGCTTTCTTT.

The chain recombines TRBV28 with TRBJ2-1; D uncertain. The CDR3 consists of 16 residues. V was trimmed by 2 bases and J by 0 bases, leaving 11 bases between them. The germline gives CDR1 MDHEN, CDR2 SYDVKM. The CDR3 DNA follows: TGTGCCAGCAGTTTACCGGTGGAGAGCTCCTACAATGAGCAGTTCTTC. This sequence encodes CASSLPVESSYNEQFF.

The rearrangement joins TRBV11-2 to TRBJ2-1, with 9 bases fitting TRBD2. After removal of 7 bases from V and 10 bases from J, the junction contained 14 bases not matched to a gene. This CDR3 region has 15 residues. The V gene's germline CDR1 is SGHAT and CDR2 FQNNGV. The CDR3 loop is CASTPRVSGSSEQFF. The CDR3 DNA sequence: TGTGCCAGCACCCCCCGGGTTAGCGGGAGTAGCGAGCAGTTCTTC.